This record concerns one TCR beta chain sequence. This sample stems from a study of blood T cells in healthy people across ages. A second about 7 to 12 cycle PCR used barcoded and J-beta primers. TCRdb re-analysed the 5' RACE reads in MiXCR, keeping a single row per CDR3 protein. The sample lists approximately 940,000 distinct CDR3 sequences, around 48% seen once, with under 15% in the top ten. The specimen was blood. The TCR sequence derives from a man aged 25 to 40 in good health.

CDR3 sequence (DNA): TGCGCCAGCAGGTTACCCATAGAGCGGGGGCCTCGAAGCACAGATACGCAGTATTTT. Its translation: CASRLPIERGPRSTDTQYF. The V gene is TRBV5-1, the J gene TRBJ2-3, with 8 positions matching TRBD2. CDR3 length equals 19 residues. Germline CDR1 SGHRS, CDR2 YFSETQ. V shed 5 bases, J shed 0 bases, and the junction held 17 bases outside the gene matches.